This T cell receptor beta chain was documented in a study of blood T cell repertoires in COVID-19. Trimming left V 3 bases short and J 3 bases short, with 12 bases between. The CDR3 extends over 15 amino acids. Germline V CDR1 and CDR2: SGHNT, YENEEA. Assay: immunoSEQ multiplex PCR; the TCRdb copy retains only in-frame clones and omits some. The sample records 130,000 to 150,000 clones, around four fifths being singletons. The source material was peripheral blood. The V and J genes are TRBV11-3 and TRBJ2-1, with D perhaps TRBD2 (6 bases). This TCR derives from a woman between 40 and 50 years old with active or convalescent COVID-19. The CDR3: CASSFRGGFYNEQFF. The CDR3 coding sequence is TGTGCCAGCAGCTTCCGGGGAGGCTTCTACAATGAGCAGTTCTTC.